These T cell receptor beta chains were read from a single sample in a study of T cell responses to AZD1222 COVID-19 vaccine. Method: immunoSEQ multiplex PCR; TCRdb's copy keeps in-frame clones and lacks some. The sample holds about 50,000 clones, more than 80% seen once. Material: peripheral blood, obtained on day 0 of MenACWY control vaccination. All receptors come from an adult in good health. The CDR3 runs from the conserved cysteine through the conserved F or W.

v_call cdr3_aa
TRBV4-2 CASSRTGGSEQYF
TRBV5-4 CASSLAGLMNEQFF
TRBV20-1 CSASGQETQYF
TRBV7-2 CASSLGLAYEQYF
TRBV6-5 CASSYGVRMPTDTQYF
TRBV27 CASSLGGEQYF
TRBV10-3 CAISLATNEQFF
TRBV19 CASSMARLRGEAFF
TRBV14 CASSRPGQGSYEQYF
TRBV19 CASRGGVPRGYTF
TRBV5-1 CASSLAGNTEAFF
TRBV5-1 CASSSSGTGPQETQYF
TRBV7-9 CASSADRGNSPLHF